The 19 T cell receptor beta chains below come from one sample, sequenced in a study of shared clonotypes between healthy human individuals. Method: immunoSEQ multiplex PCR; TCRdb's copy keeps in-frame clones and lacks some. The sample carries roughly 200,000 clones, 66% recorded once. The sequencing input was memory CD4+ T cells sorted from blood. Described subset: CD45RA-negative fraction. These receptors came from a young man in good health.

V and J are TRBV10-2 and TRBJ2-3, with 10 bases that match TRBD2. The V segment lost 4 bases and the J segment 3 bases; nucleotides outside the gene matches: 4. The CDR3 has 15 amino acids. Germline CDR1 reads WSHSY; CDR2 reads SAAADI. Written as DNA, the CDR3 is TGCGCCAGCAGTGTTCCTAGCGGGAGTACAGATACGCAGTATTTT. The encoded protein is CASSVPSGSTDTQYF.

The sample holds a few counts of this clone. CDR3 amino acids: CASSPSMGPYEQYF. The CDR3 DNA sequence: TGTGCCAGCAGTCCGAGTATGGGCCCCTACGAGCAGTACTTC. This rearrangement joins TRBV27 to TRBJ2-7; D gene ambiguous. The CDR3 sequence is 14 residues long. Between the trimmed V and J ends, which lost 5 bases and 2 bases, there was a span of 13 bases. Germline CDR1 MNHEY, CDR2 SMNVEV (reference sequence).

The chain carries TRBV28 and TRBJ2-1; TRBD1 agrees at 9 bases. The CDR3 has 15 residues. V lost 2 bases to trimming and J lost 7 bases; unmatched junction nucleotides: 6. The germline V gene has CDR1 MDHEN and CDR2 SYDVKM. The CDR3 loop is CASSLAGDRGNEQFF. CDR3 nucleotide sequence: TGTGCCAGCAGTTTAGCGGGAGACAGGGGGAATGAGCAGTTCTTC.

This clone showed up just a few times. The chain joins TRBV12-5 to TRBJ2-1, with D perhaps TRBD1 (5 bases). Per germline, CDR1 LGHNT and CDR2 FRNRAP. The CDR3 extends over 15 amino acids. Trimming stripped 6 bases from V and 0 bases from J, with 12 bases between. CDR3 sequence (DNA): TGTGCTAGTGGCCTGGACATTAGCTCCTACAATGAGCAGTTCTTC. Encoded protein: CASGLDISSYNEQFF.

The chain recombines TRBV28 with TRBJ2-1, with TRBD1 identical over 12 bases. With 6 bases clipped from V and 2 bases from J, the junction kept 14 bases outside the gene matches. Germline CDR1 is MDHEN and CDR2 is SYDVKM. This CDR3 comprises 19 residues. The CDR3 is CASRPAGTGGLVPYNEQFF. The CDR3 region has the DNA TGTGCCAGCAGGCCCGCCGGGACAGGGGGCCTGGTCCCCTACAATGAGCAGTTCTTC.

J is TRBJ2-7 and V is TRBV6-6; D may be TRBD2 (6 bases). Germline CDR1 and CDR2: MNHNY and SVGAGI (reference sequence). The CDR3 length is 14 residues. Trimming stripped 4 bases from V and 7 bases from J, with 17 bases between. CDR3 in DNA: TGTGCCAGCAGTTTTACCGGGAGAACGAGAGAGCAGTACTTC. Protein sequence: CASSFTGRTREQYF.

The CDR3 nucleotides are TGTGCCACCAGCAGAGATGTGGTAGCAAATGAGCAGTTCTTC. It codes for CATSRDVVANEQFF. The V and J genes are TRBV15 and TRBJ2-1, with D uncertain. The germline V and J ends were trimmed by 0 bases and 7 bases, with 10 bases remaining between them. Germline assignment: CDR1 LNHNV and CDR2 YYDKDF (reference sequence). The CDR3 covers 14 residues.

The genes are TRBV7-4 and TRBJ1-2; 9 bases fit TRBD1. V lost 2 bases and J lost 7; bases outside the gene matches: 5. The germline V gene has CDR1 SGHVT and CDR2 SQSDAQ. This CDR3 comprises 14 residues. The CDR3 nucleotides read TGTGCCAGCAGCTTACAAACAGGGGGCTTTGGCTACACCTTC. Its translation is CASSLQTGGFGYTF.

This clone was detected once. The chain has TRBV7-9 and TRBJ2-7, with 11 bases lining up with TRBD1. The length of the CDR3 is 14 residues. V lost 5 bases and J lost 6; bases outside the gene matches: 6. CDR1 SEHNR and CDR2 FQNEAQ come from the germline V gene (reference sequence). The CDR3 spells CASSPGTGGREQYF. DNA of the CDR3: TGTGCCAGCAGCCCCGGGACAGGGGGACGCGAGCAGTACTTC.

This CDR3 reads CATRDLAGGPSEQFF. CDR3 DNA sequence: TGTGCCACCCGAGACCTAGCGGGAGGGCCGAGTGAGCAGTTCTTC. V and J are TRBV10-3 and TRBJ2-1, with 12 bases that match TRBD2. CDR1 is ENHRY, CDR2 SYGVKD, per germline. This CDR3 comprises 15 residues. V lost 10 bases to trimming and J lost 9 bases; unmatched junction nucleotides: 13.

The chain has TRBV6-6 and TRBJ2-7, with 9 bases identical to TRBD1. J lost 5 bases, V lost 6 bases, and 11 bases had no gene match. Looked up from germline, CDR1 is MNHNY and CDR2 is SVGAGI (reference sequence). CDR3 length: 15 residues. The CDR3 reads CASSPPGQGDHEQYF. As DNA, the CDR3 is TGTGCCAGCAGCCCACCGGGACAGGGTGACCACGAGCAGTACTTC.

In this sample, this clone turned up a few times. This chain links TRBV7-2 with TRBJ1-2; 7 positions match TRBD1. CDR3 length: 15 amino acids. Losses at the gene ends were 5 bases for V and 4 bases for J; bases not matched to a gene: 10. CDR1 and CDR2 from the germline V gene are SGHTA and FQGNSA. The CDR3 spells CASSLYRGGSYGYTF. The CDR3 DNA is TGTGCCAGCAGCCTGTACAGGGGAGGCAGCTATGGCTACACCTTC.

Turning to this clone: Given a far larger clone just one base away, this is likely a sequencing read error. This sample includes further DNA sequences coding for the same CDR3. The chain is built from TRBV7-9 and TRBJ2-7; weak D call: TRBD2 (5 bases). Trimming stripped 1 base from V and 4 bases from J, with 8 bases between. The germline V gene has CDR1 SEHNR and CDR2 FQNEAQ (reference sequence). CDR3 length: 13 amino acids. CDR3 nucleotide sequence: TGTGCCAGCAGCTTAGAAGCGGAGTACGAGCAGTACTTC. This sequence encodes CASSLEAEYEQYF. The full variable domain, rest sourced from reference TRBV7-9 and TRBJ2-7, is DTGVSQNPRHKITKRGQNVTFRCDPISEHNRLYWYRQTLGQGPEFLTYFQNEAQLEKSRLLSDRFSAERPKGSFSTLEIQRTEQGDSAMYLCASSLEAEYEQYFGPGTRLTVT.

The chain joins TRBV11-1 to TRBJ2-3; weak D call: TRBD1 (5 bases). Germline CDR1 SGHAT, CDR2 FQDESV (reference sequence). Between the trimmed V and J ends, which lost 2 bases and 0 bases, there was a span of 15 bases. This CDR3 is built from 17 residues. The CDR3 sequence: CASSLRGGDGSTDTQYF. CDR3 nucleotide sequence: TGTGCCAGCAGCTTAAGGGGCGGTGACGGGAGCACAGATACGCAGTATTTT.

The chain combines TRBV6-5 with TRBJ2-1, with no clear D. Germline CDR1 reads MNHEY; CDR2 reads SVGAGI. V lost 3 bases and J lost 6, with 3 bases in between. The CDR3 extends over 11 amino acids. The CDR3 reads CASSYFNEQFF. The CDR3 DNA is TGTGCCAGCAGTTATTTCAATGAGCAGTTCTTC.

The sample holds one count of this clone. The chain carries TRBV28 and TRBJ2-1; 8 bases are shared with TRBD2. The CDR3 sequence is 15 residues long. Looked up from germline, CDR1 is MDHEN and CDR2 is SYDVKM. With 7 bases clipped from V and 3 bases from J, the junction kept 8 bases outside the gene matches. The CDR3 here is CASNPSGRFYNEQFF. Here the CDR3 DNA reads TGTGCCAGCAATCCCAGCGGGAGATTCTACAATGAGCAGTTCTTC. The full variable domain, rest sourced from reference TRBV28 and TRBJ2-1, is DVKVTQSSRYLVKRTGEKVFLECVQDMDHENMFWYRQDPGLGLRLIYFSYDVKMKEKGDIPEGYSVSREKKERFSLILESASTNQTSMYLCASNPSGRFYNEQFFGPGTRLTVL.

This sequence joins TRBV7-9 and TRBJ2-3, with 7 bases matching TRBD2. CDR3 length: 14 amino acids. Germline CDR1 reads SEHNR; CDR2 reads FQNEAQ (reference sequence). Trimming at V came to 8 bases and at J to 2 bases, leaving 7 bases not matched to a gene. CDR3 bases: TGTGCCAGCGTGGGACTACAGAACACAGATACGCAGTATTTT. As protein: CASVGLQNTDTQYF.

The chain uses TRBV2 and TRBJ2-2; the match to TRBD2 covers 8 bases. CDR1 is SNHLY and CDR2 is FYNNEI in the germline V gene. The CDR3 is 15 amino acids. The V and J ends lost 6 bases and 6 bases, in that order; junction bases with no gene match: 9. The CDR3 bases are TGTGCCAGCAGGGGAGCGGGGGTGGGCGCCGGGGAGCTGTTTTTT. Translating gives CASRGAGVGAGELFF.

This chain uses TRBV5-1 with TRBJ2-3; D is ambiguous. CDR1 and CDR2 (germline): SGHRS, YFSETQ. The ends were cut back, 0 bases at V and 2 bases at J, with 4 bases in the middle. The CDR3 has 13 residues. CDR3 sequence reads: CASSLDITDTQYF. The CDR3 DNA reads as TGCGCCAGCAGCTTGGACATCACAGATACGCAGTATTTT.